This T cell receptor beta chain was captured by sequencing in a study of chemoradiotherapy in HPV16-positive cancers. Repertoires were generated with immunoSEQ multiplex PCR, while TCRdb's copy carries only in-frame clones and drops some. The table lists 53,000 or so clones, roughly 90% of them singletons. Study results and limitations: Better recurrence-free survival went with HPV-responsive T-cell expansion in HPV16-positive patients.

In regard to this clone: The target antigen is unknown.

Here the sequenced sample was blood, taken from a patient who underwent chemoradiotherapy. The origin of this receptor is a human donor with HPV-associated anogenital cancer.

The CDR3, as DNA: TGCGCCAGCAGCTGGGGCCGGGGGACTAATGAAAAACTGTTTTTT. Translated, it gives CASSWGRGTNEKLFF. The V and J genes are TRBV5-1 and TRBJ1-4, with TRBD1 as a possible D gene (5 bases). V lost 3 bases and J 2 bases, leaving 11 bases between the germline ends. CDR3 length: 15 amino acids. From germline, CDR1 is SGHRS and CDR2 YFSETQ.